This T cell receptor (beta chain) was retrieved from a study of cytomegalovirus exposure and HLA in healthy donors. Study context: Earlier, fewer than 130 million unique TCR beta sequences were recovered from around 190 million T cells by an analysis.

The PCR used 60 Vbeta and 13 Jbeta primers. TCRdb keeps only in-frame clones here, not all; method: immunoSEQ multiplex PCR. The sample shows 100,000 to 150,000 clones, 70% to 80% of them seen only once. General study findings and limits: Later analysis suggested links between common viral pathogens and several top significant clusters.

About this clone: Its antigen is undetermined.

Sequenced material: PBMCs. The sequence was collected from a female donor in good health and CMV-seropositive.

The CDR3 loop reads CASTDEQYF. CDR3 DNA sequence: TGTGCCAGCACCGACGAGCAGTACTTC. The gene calls are TRBV2 and TRBJ2-7, with unresolved D. CDR1 is SNHLY and CDR2 is FYNNEI in the germline V gene. The CDR3 sequence is 9 residues long. V was trimmed by 7 bases and J by 5 bases, leaving 3 bases between them.